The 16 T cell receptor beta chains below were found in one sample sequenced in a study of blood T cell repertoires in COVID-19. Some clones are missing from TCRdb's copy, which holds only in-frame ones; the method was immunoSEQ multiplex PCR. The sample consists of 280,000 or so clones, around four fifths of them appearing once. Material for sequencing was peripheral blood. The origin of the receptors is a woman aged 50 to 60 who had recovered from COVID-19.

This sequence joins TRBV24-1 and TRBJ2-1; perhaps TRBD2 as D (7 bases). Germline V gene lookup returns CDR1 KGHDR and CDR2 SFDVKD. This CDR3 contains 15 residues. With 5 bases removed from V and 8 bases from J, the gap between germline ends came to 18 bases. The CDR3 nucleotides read TGTGCCACCAGTGGGGGGGGCACACCCCCAGATGAGCAGTTCTTC. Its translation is CATSGGGTPPDEQFF.

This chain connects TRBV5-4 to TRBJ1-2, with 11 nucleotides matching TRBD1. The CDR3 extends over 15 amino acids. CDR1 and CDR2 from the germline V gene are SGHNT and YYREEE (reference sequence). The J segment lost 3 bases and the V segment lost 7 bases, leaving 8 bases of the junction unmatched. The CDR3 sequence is CASGPGTGGYYGYTF. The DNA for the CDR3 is TGTGCCAGCGGCCCCGGGACAGGGGGGTACTATGGCTACACCTTC.

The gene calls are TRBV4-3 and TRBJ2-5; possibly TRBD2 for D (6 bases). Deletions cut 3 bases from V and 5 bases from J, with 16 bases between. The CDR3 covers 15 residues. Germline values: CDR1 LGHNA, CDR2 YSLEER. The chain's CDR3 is CASSQKPTGGETQYF. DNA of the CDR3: TGCGCCAGCAGCCAGAAGCCCACAGGAGGGGAGACCCAGTACTTC.

For the CDR3, the DNA is TGTGCCAGCAGCCGCGACAGGGGAGATGGATACACCGGGGAGCTGTTTTTT. This encodes CASSRDRGDGYTGELFF. The chain employs TRBV7-8 and TRBJ2-2, with 8 bases that match TRBD1. This CDR3 has 17 residues. Germline V CDR1 and CDR2: SGHVS, FQNEAQ. V trimming: 5 bases; J trimming: 3 bases; junction bases outside the gene matches: 11. Full variable domain (outside the CDR3, taken from reference TRBV7-8 and TRBJ2-2): GAGVSQSPRYKVAKRGQDVALRCDPISGHVSLFWYQQALGQGPEFLTYFQNEAQLDKSGLPSDRFFAERPEGSVSTLKIQRTQQEDSAVYLCASSRDRGDGYTGELFFGEGSRLTVL.

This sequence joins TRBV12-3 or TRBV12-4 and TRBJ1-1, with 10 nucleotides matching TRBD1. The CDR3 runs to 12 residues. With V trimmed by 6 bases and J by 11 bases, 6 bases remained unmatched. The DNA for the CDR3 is TGTGCCAGCAGCACCGACAGGGGGCGGGCTTTCTTT. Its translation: CASSTDRGRAFF.

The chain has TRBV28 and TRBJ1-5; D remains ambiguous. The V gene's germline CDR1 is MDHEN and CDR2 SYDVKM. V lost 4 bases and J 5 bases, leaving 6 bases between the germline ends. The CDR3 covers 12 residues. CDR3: CASSSVDQPQHF. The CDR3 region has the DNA TGTGCCAGCAGTTCGGTCGATCAGCCCCAGCATTTT.

The CDR3 loop is CASSKGLAETWGGDTQYF. CDR3 nucleotide sequence: TGTGCCAGCAGCAAAGGACTAGCGGAAACCTGGGGAGGAGATACGCAGTATTTT. The chain is built from TRBV3-1 (or the pseudogene TRBV3-2) and TRBJ2-3; 10 bases align to TRBD2. The CDR3 is 18 amino acids. The trim removed 5 bases at V and 5 bases at J, leaving 16 bases unmatched. Per the germline V gene, CDR1 is LGHDT and CDR2 is YNNKEL (reference sequence).

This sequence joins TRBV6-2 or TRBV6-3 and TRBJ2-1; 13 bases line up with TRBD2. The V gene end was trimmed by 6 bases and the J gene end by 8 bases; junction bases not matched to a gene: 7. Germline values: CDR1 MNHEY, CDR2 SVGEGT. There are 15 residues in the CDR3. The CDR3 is CASSRTSGRGYEQFF. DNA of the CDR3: TGTGCCAGCAGCCGGACTAGCGGGAGAGGGTATGAGCAGTTCTTC.

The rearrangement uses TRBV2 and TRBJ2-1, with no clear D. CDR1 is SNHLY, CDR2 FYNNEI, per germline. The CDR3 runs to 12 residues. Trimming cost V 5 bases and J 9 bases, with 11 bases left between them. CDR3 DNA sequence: TGTGCCAGCAGTCTTGAGCCGCGTGAGCAGTTCTTC. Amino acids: CASSLEPREQFF.

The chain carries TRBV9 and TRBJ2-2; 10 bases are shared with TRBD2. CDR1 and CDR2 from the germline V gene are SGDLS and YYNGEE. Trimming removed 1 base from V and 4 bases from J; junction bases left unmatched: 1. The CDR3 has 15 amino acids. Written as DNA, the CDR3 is TGTGCCAGCAGCGTACCTAGCGGGGGCACCGGGGAGCTGTTTTTT. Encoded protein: CASSVPSGGTGELFF.

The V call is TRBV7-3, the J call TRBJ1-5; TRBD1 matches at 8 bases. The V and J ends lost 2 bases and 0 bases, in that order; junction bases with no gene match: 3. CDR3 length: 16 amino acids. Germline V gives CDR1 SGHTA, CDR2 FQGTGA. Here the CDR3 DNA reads TGTGCCAGCAGCTTAGGGACAGGCCATAGCAATCAGCCCCAGCATTTT. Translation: CASSLGTGHSNQPQHF.

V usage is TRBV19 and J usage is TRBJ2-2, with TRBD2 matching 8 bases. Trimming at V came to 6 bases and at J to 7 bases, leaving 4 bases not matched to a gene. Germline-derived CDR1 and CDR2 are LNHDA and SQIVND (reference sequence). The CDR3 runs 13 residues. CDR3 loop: CASRLAGNGELFF. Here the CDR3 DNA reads TGTGCCAGTAGGTTAGCGGGGAACGGGGAGCTGTTTTTT.

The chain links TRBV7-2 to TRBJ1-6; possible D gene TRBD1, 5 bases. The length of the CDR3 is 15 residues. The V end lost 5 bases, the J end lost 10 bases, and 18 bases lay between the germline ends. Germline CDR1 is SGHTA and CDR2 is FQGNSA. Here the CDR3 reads CASSADGGFVSPLHF. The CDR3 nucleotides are TGTGCCAGCAGCGCGGACGGGGGTTTCGTATCACCCCTCCACTTT. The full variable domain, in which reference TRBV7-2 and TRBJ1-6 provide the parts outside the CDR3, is GAGVSQSPSNKVTEKGKDVELRCDPISGHTALYWYRQSLGQGLEFLIYFQGNSAPDKSGLPSDRFSAERTGGSVSTLTIQRTQQEDSAVYLCASSADGGFVSPLHFGNGTRLTVT.

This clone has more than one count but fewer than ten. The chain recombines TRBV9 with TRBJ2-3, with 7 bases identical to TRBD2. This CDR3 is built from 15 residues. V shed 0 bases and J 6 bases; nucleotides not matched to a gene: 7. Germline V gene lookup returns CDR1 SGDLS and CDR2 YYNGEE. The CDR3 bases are TGTGCCAGCAGCGTAGGCGGGAGCTTTTCTGATACGCAGTATTTT. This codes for CASSVGGSFSDTQYF.

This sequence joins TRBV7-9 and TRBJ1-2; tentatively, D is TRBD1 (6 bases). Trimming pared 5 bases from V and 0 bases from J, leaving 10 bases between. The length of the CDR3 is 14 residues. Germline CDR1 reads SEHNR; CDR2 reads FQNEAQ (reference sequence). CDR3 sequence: CASSETGTNYGYTF. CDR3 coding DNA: TGTGCCAGCAGCGAAACAGGGACTAACTATGGCTACACCTTC.

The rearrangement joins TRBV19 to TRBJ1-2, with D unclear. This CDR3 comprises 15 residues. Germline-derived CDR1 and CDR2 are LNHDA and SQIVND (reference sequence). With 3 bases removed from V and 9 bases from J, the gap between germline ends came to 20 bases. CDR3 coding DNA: TGTGCCAGTAGTATCCGCCTGGGAGCTGACTCAAGCTACACCTTC. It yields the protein CASSIRLGADSSYTF.